The TCR beta chain under discussion was sequenced for a study of shared clonotypes between healthy human individuals. Overall study results and limits: Of the naive CD4 clonotypes, about 5.4% were shared across a few donors.

Naivety among CD8 cells was defined by CD45RO negativity and positive CCR7 selection, thereby excluding terminally differentiated effector memory CD45RA+ cells. All donors were Caucasian adults living in Nashville, Tennessee. Evenly divided among several immunoSEQ plates was the genomic DNA of each subset. Generated by immunoSEQ multiplex PCR, the TCRdb table keeps only in-frame clones and is missing some. The sample records approximately 2,200,000 clones, 93% being singletons. Note on this clone: What it binds is not known. Other DNA sequences of this sample code for an identical CDR3.

This TCR derives from a man aged 18 to 30 in good health. Some clones in this sample may be carry-over from other donors' samples. The sample comprised naive CD8+ T cells from PBMCs.

The CDR3 DNA is TGTGCCAGCAGCCCCGGGTTAGCGGGCCAAGAGACCCAGTACTTC. Amino acid sequence: CASSPGLAGQETQYF. The chain recombines TRBV7-9 with TRBJ2-5, with 7 bases that match TRBD2. The J segment lost 1 base and the V segment lost 5 bases, leaving 7 bases of the junction unmatched. The CDR3 is 15 residues long. Germline V gives CDR1 SEHNR, CDR2 FQNEAQ (reference sequence).